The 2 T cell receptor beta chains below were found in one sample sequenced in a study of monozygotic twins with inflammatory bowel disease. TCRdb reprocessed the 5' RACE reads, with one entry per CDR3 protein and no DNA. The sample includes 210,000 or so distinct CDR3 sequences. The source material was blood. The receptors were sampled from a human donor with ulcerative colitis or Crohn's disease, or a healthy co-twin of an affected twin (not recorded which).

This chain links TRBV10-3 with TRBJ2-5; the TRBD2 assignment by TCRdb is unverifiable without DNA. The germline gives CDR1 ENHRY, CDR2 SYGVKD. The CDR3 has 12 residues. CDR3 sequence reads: CAISELGVPPSF.

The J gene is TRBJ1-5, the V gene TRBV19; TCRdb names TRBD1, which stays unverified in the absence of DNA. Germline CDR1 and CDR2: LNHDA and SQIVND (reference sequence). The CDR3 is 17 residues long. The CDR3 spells CASSTGYGYYSNQPQHF.